This TCR beta chain was identified in a study of T cell changes during pregnancy in multiple sclerosis. Repertoires were generated with immunoSEQ multiplex PCR, while TCRdb's copy carries only in-frame clones and drops some. The sample carries around 72,000 clones, around nine tenths recorded once. V gave up 5 bases and J gave up 0 bases, with 8 bases separating them. Germline CDR1 SGHAT, CDR2 FQNNGV. This CDR3 has 15 residues. Sequences were derived from peripheral blood, sampled in the second trimester of pregnancy. The clonotype originates from a female donor in good health, enrolled as a control in a pregnancy study. V is TRBV11-2 and J is TRBJ2-6; D unresolved. In DNA, the CDR3 is TGTGCCAGCAGCCGGGTCCTCTCTGGGGCCAACGTCCTGACTTTC. Protein product: CASSRVLSGANVLTF.